Listed here are 18 T cell receptor beta chains from one sample, sequenced in a study of T cells of healthy individuals. Via MiXCR, TCRdb re-called the 5' RACE reads, giving one row per CDR3 protein. The sample shows some 82,000 distinct CDR3 sequences, approximately 5.4% of them seen only once. These receptors were obtained from a female donor in good health.

Many counts were recorded for this clonotype. The chain uses TRBV20-1 and TRBJ2-6, with D possibly TRBD1 on 5 matching bases. Germline assignment: CDR1 DFQATT and CDR2 SNEGSKA (reference sequence). The CDR3 loop spans 14 amino acids. Trimming removed 6 bases at V and 4 bases at J, with 13 bases between. The CDR3 bases are TGCAGTGCCCTAGTGACAGCGGGGGCCAACGTCCTGACTTTC. Protein: CSALVTAGANVLTF.

This clonotype has at least ten counts. V and J are TRBV4-3 and TRBJ1-2; 8 bases fit TRBD1. CDR1 is LGHNA, CDR2 YSLEER, per germline. The V segment lost 0 bases and the J segment 7 bases; nucleotides outside the gene matches: 10. The CDR3 has 16 residues. The CDR3 protein is CASSQEMGTGGSGYTF. CDR3 nucleotide sequence: TGCGCCAGCAGCCAAGAGATGGGCACAGGGGGTAGTGGCTACACCTTC.

This clonotype has at least ten counts. The rearrangement links TRBV5-1 to TRBJ2-7, with 11 bases lining up with TRBD2. Trimming took 4 bases from V and 7 from J; bases not matched to a gene: 10. This CDR3 spans 15 amino acids. The germline CDR1 and CDR2 sequences are SGHRS and YFSETQ. The CDR3 DNA reads TGCGCCAGCAGCCCCCGGACTAGCGGGTCGGGGGAGCAGTACTTC. Its translation: CASSPRTSGSGEQYF. The variable domain in full, with the rest retrieved from reference TRBV5-1 and TRBJ2-7, is KAGVTQTPRYLIKTRGQQVTLSCSPISGHRSVSWYQQTPGQGLQFLFEYFSETQRNKGNFPGRFSGRQFSNSRSEMNVSTLELGDSALYLCASSPRTSGSGEQYFGPGTRLTVT.

This clonotype was observed many times. The chain couples TRBV5-6 to TRBJ2-7, with 8 bases matching TRBD2. The length of the CDR3 is 18 residues. Losses at the gene ends were 0 bases for V and 3 bases for J; bases not matched to a gene: 14. Germline V gene data show CDR1 as SGHDT and CDR2 as YYEEEE. CDR3 sequence: CASSLVGRGDDLVYEQYF. CDR3 bases: TGTGCCAGCAGCTTGGTCGGGAGGGGGGATGACCTTGTCTACGAGCAGTACTTC.

The chain couples TRBV6-5 to TRBJ2-7; D gene uncertain. The V gene lost 6 bases and the J gene lost 0 bases, with 9 bases spanning the gap. The length of the CDR3 is 13 residues. Per the germline V gene, CDR1 is MNHEY and CDR2 is SVGAGI. The CDR3 here is CASRPTSSYEQYF. DNA of the CDR3: TGTGCCAGCAGACCCACATCCTCCTACGAGCAGTACTTC.

The sample holds many counts of this clonotype. This chain connects TRBV29-1 to TRBJ2-3; TRBD2 is a possible D gene (5 bases). The V gene's germline CDR1 is SQVTM and CDR2 ANQGSEA. Trimming took 4 bases from V and 0 from J, leaving 14 bases between them. The CDR3 spans 15 residues. The CDR3 bases are TGCAGCGTTGGTACCCCCCGGACTAGCACAGATACGCAGTATTTT. This encodes CSVGTPRTSTDTQYF.

This clonotype has ten or more counts. The V gene is TRBV7-2, the J gene TRBJ2-1; possibly TRBD2 for D (5 bases). The V end lost 7 bases, the J end lost 7 bases, and 11 bases lay between the germline ends. The CDR3 runs 12 residues. Germline CDR1 reads SGHTA; CDR2 reads FQGNSA. CDR3: CASTRTANEQFF. CDR3 sequence (DNA): TGTGCCAGCACCCGGACTGCTAATGAGCAGTTCTTC.

There are a few counts of this clonotype. The chain has TRBV4-2 and TRBJ2-1, with 13 bases aligning to TRBD2. The V gene end was trimmed by 0 bases and the J gene end by 9 bases; junction bases not matched to a gene: 14. The CDR3 has 19 amino acids. Germline V gene lookup returns CDR1 LGHNA and CDR2 YNFKEQ. The CDR3 region has the DNA TGTGCCAGCAGCCAAGATCTGAATCGTAGGACTAGCGGGAGCGGTGAGCAGTTCTTC. This sequence encodes CASSQDLNRRTSGSGEQFF.

This clonotype was seen at least ten times. J is TRBJ1-2 and V is TRBV6-2 or TRBV6-3; no definite D call. CDR3 length equals 11 residues. Germline CDR1 MNHEY, CDR2 SVGEGT. V lost 2 bases, J lost 10 bases, and 8 bases lay in between. The CDR3 DNA reads as TGTGCCAGCAGTTACGCCAGGCTCTACACCTTC. Translated, it gives CASSYARLYTF.

V and J are TRBV7-6 and TRBJ2-6; TRBD1 might be the D (5 bases). V was pared by 5 bases and J by 2 bases, with 19 bases between. There are 18 residues in the CDR3. The germline V gene has CDR1 SGHVS and CDR2 FNYEAQ. The CDR3 region has the DNA TGTGCCAGCAGCCCGACCCCCCTTACAGGAGCTGGGGCCAACGTCCTGACTTTC. This sequence encodes CASSPTPLTGAGANVLTF.

In DNA form, the CDR3 reads TGTGCCAGCAGTTACCCCCCAGGGGGTGGCGGCACTGAAGCTTTCTTT. Its protein is CASSYPPGGGGTEAFF. The V call is TRBV6-2 or TRBV6-3, the J call TRBJ1-1, with 7 bases aligning to TRBD1. Trimming took 2 bases from V and 4 from J; bases not matched to a gene: 10. The V gene's germline CDR1 is MNHEY and CDR2 SVGEGT. The length of the CDR3 is 16 residues.

This clonotype was seen a few times. The CDR3 here is CASSPTQAEQYF. CDR3 DNA: TGTGCCAGCAGCCCTACCCAGGCCGAGCAGTACTTC. The chain combines TRBV7-2 with TRBJ2-7; D gene uncertain. This CDR3 has 12 residues. Germline V gene lookup returns CDR1 SGHTA and CDR2 FQGNSA. V was pared by 5 bases and J by 6 bases, with 11 bases between.

The V call is TRBV4-1, the J call TRBJ2-6; 9 bases align to TRBD1. CDR1 and CDR2 (germline): MGHRA, YSYEKL. The CDR3 extends over 19 amino acids. With V trimmed by 0 bases and J by 4 bases, 10 bases remained unmatched. CDR3 DNA sequence: TGCGCCAGCAGCCAAGAAAGGACAGGGGCAGGGATGGGGGCCAACGTCCTGACTTTC. This translates into CASSQERTGAGMGANVLTF.

J is TRBJ2-1 and V is TRBV7-9; TRBD2 matches 9 bases. Germline-derived CDR1 and CDR2 are SEHNR and FQNEAQ (reference sequence). V was pared by 7 bases and J by 3 bases, with 4 bases of the junction left unmatched. The CDR3 runs 14 residues. In nucleotides, the CDR3 is TGTGCCAGCACCGGTAGCGGGAGCTACAATGAGCAGTTCTTC. Protein sequence: CASTGSGSYNEQFF.

A word on this clonotype: One base away lies a much larger clone, so this may be a sequencing read error. This chain joins TRBV12-3 or TRBV12-4 and TRBJ2-1; unclear D gene. This CDR3 is 13 amino acids long. The CDR3, as DNA: TGTGCCAGCAGCCCCGACGGTTACAATGAGCTGTTCTTC. It codes for CASSPDGYNELFF.

This clonotype came up many times. In nucleotides, the CDR3 is TGTGCCAGCAGCGTATCCTTAAAAGGAACTGAAGCTTTCTTT. It encodes CASSVSLKGTEAFF. The rearrangement joins TRBV9 to TRBJ1-1; unclear D gene. The germline V and J ends were trimmed by 1 base and 5 bases, with 12 bases remaining between them. CDR3 length equals 14 residues. CDR1 and CDR2 from the germline V gene are SGDLS and YYNGEE. Together with reference TRBV9 and TRBJ1-1, the CDR3 gives the full variable domain: DSGVTQTPKHLITATGQRVTLRCSPRSGDLSVYWYQQSLDQGLQFLIQYYNGEERAKGNILERFSAQQFPDLHSELNLSSLELGDSALYFCASSVSLKGTEAFFGQGTRLTVV.

Ten or more counts support this clonotype. This chain links TRBV4-3 with TRBJ2-1, with 10 bases fitting TRBD2. The CDR3 is 15 amino acids. From germline, CDR1 is LGHNA and CDR2 YSLEER. Losses at the gene ends were 1 base for V and 5 bases for J; bases not matched to a gene: 2. The CDR3 region is CASSQGTSGNNEQFF. In DNA form, the CDR3 reads TGCGCCAGCAGCCAAGGGACTAGCGGAAACAATGAGCAGTTCTTC.

With respect to this clonotype: At one end the junction does not follow the germline gene, possibly because of a read error. The V call is TRBV15, the J call TRBJ2-3; 15 nucleotides line up with TRBD2. The CDR3 is made up of 15 amino acids. Germline CDR1 is LNHNV and CDR2 is YYDKDF (reference sequence). The CDR3 loop is CTTSRGRTSGRAQYF. For the CDR3, the DNA is TGTACCACCAGCAGGGGCAGGACTAGCGGGAGGGCGCAGTATTTT.